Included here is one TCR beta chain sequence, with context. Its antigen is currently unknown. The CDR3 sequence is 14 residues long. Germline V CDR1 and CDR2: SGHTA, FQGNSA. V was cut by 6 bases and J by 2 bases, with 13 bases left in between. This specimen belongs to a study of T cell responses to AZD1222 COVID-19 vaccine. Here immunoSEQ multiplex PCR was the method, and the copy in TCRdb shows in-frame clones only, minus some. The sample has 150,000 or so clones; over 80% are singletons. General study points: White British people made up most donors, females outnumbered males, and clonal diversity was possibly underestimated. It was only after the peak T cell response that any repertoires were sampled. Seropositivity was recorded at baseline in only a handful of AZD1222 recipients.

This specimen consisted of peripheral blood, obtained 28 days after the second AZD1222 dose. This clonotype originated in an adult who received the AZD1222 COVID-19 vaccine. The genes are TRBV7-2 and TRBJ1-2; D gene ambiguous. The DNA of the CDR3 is TGTGCCAGCAGACAGAGCGGAGGGAACTATGGCTACACCTTC. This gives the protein CASRQSGGNYGYTF.